This T cell receptor (beta chain) was sequenced in a study of T-cell memory formation after mild COVID-19. Study-wide results and caveats: The finding that pre-infection memory included some responding clones suggested that cross-reactive memory joined.

MiXCR, applied by TCRdb to the 5' RACE reads, yields one record per CDR3 protein. The sample records approximately 430,000 distinct CDR3 sequences, 20% to 25% being singletons. Note on this clonotype: The antigen remains undetermined.

The germline V gene encodes CDR1 LGHNT and CDR2 FRNRAP. Trimming removed 1 base from V and 0 bases from J; junction bases left unmatched: 3. The CDR3 spans 16 residues. This TCR was recovered from an adult woman who had mild COVID-19 (a few samples of this study predate the infection). Cell type and time point are not known. The rearrangement joins TRBV12-5 to TRBJ1-5, with 7 bases fitting TRBD1. Sample: PBMCs or a T cell subset sorted from them (not recorded which). The CDR3 sequence is CASGLAWDSSNQPQHF. CDR3 nucleotides: TGTGCTAGTGGTTTGGCCTGGGACAGTAGCAATCAGCCCCAGCATTTT.